The 22 T cell receptor beta chains reported below all come from one sample, sequenced in a study of T-cell reconstitution after alpha-beta-depleted transplantation in children. Unique molecular identifiers were built into the TCRbeta library. TCRdb reanalysed the PCR reads using MiXCR and keeps one entry per CDR3 protein. The sample includes under 850,000 distinct CDR3 sequences, about an eighth seen only once; the top ten take 0.79%. The material was PBMCs, obtained before TCRalphabeta/CD19-depleted stem cell transplant. These receptors originate from a girl aged 2-10 years with congenital amegakaryocytic thrombocytopenia, due to receive a stem cell transplant.

The chain couples TRBV4-2 to TRBJ2-3, with D perhaps matching TRBD2 (5 bases). The CDR3 length is 16 residues. The V end was cut by 4 bases, the J end by 1 base, with 15 bases between. Germline CDR1 is LGHNA and CDR2 is YNFKEQ. The CDR3 spells CASSPGELGGTDTQYF. The DNA for the CDR3 is TGTGCCAGCAGCCCCGGGGAACTCGGCGGCACAGATACGCAGTATTTT.

The genes are TRBV25-1 and TRBJ2-6; the D gene could be TRBD1 or TRBD2 (5 bases each). From germline, CDR1 is MGHDK and CDR2 SYGVNS. The CDR3 totals 17 residues. V dropped 8 bases and J dropped 2 bases, with 19 bases sitting between them. For the CDR3, the DNA is TGTGCCAGCCTTAAAACGGGGCTAAGAACTGGGGCCAACGTCCTGACTTTC. Its translation is CASLKTGLRTGANVLTF. Filled out from reference TRBV25-1 and TRBJ2-6, the complete variable domain reads EADIYQTPRYLVIGTGKKITLECSQTMGHDKMYWYQQDPGMELHLIHYSYGVNSTEKGDLSSESTVSRIRTEHFPLTLESARPSHTSQYLCASLKTGLRTGANVLTFGAGSRLTVL.

This clonotype was counted many times. V is TRBV5-1 and J is TRBJ2-1; D unresolved. CDR3 size: 12 residues. Per the germline V gene, CDR1 is SGHRS and CDR2 is YFSETQ. Trimming removed 3 bases at V and 11 bases at J, with 12 bases between. This CDR3 is CASSSEVGKQFF. For the CDR3, the DNA is TGCGCCAGCAGCTCTGAAGTGGGGAAGCAGTTCTTC.

The chain couples TRBV2 to TRBJ2-3; maybe TRBD2 (6 bases). Trimming removed 8 bases from V and 0 bases from J, with 9 bases in between. The CDR3 spans 13 residues. CDR1 SNHLY and CDR2 FYNNEI come from the germline V gene. CDR3 sequence: CASVSGSTDTQYF. In DNA form, the CDR3 reads TGTGCCAGCGTTAGCGGTAGCACAGATACGCAGTATTTT.

This chain links TRBV7-9 with TRBJ1-2, with 7 bases aligning to TRBD1. Germline CDR1 is SEHNR and CDR2 is FQNEAQ (reference sequence). CDR3 length: 16 residues. V lost 3 bases to trimming and J lost 4 bases; unmatched junction nucleotides: 11. The CDR3 nucleotides read TGTGCCAGCAGCTTTTTTTTCGTCGGGACAGCCTATGGCTACACCTTC. The encoded protein is CASSFFFVGTAYGYTF. Full variable domain (rest looked up from reference TRBV7-9 and TRBJ1-2): DTGVSQNPRHKITKRGQNVTFRCDPISEHNRLYWYRQTLGQGPEFLTYFQNEAQLEKSRLLSDRFSAERPKGSFSTLEIQRTEQGDSAMYLCASSFFFVGTAYGYTFGSGTRLTVV.

This clonotype has ten or more counts. The chain recombines TRBV20-1 with TRBJ2-1; 9 positions agree with TRBD2. The V gene's germline CDR1 is DFQATT and CDR2 SNEGSKA (reference sequence). Unmatched junction bases numbered 8, after V lost 5 bases and J lost 0 bases. The CDR3 is made up of 16 amino acids. CDR3 bases: TGCAGTGCTTATAGCGGGAGTCTGAGCTCCTACAATGAGCAGTTCTTC. Translation gives CSAYSGSLSSYNEQFF.

Many counts were recorded for this clonotype. The V gene is TRBV7-8, the J gene TRBJ2-5; TRBD2 matches at 9 bases. The CDR3 spans 15 residues. From germline, CDR1 is SGHVS and CDR2 FQNEAQ. V lost 5 bases to trimming and J lost 4 bases; unmatched junction nucleotides: 8. The CDR3 DNA reads as TGTGCCAGCAGCCACCACCAGGGACTAGCAGAGACCCAGTACTTC. Translation gives CASSHHQGLAETQYF.

This clonotype appeared a few times. The rearrangement joins TRBV19 to TRBJ1-1; D remains unclear. Germline assignment: CDR1 LNHDA and CDR2 SQIVND (reference sequence). This CDR3 is 14 amino acids long. Trimming removed 5 bases at V and 1 base at J, with 11 bases between. This chain's CDR3 is CASSSLTANTEAFF. CDR3 nucleotides: TGTGCCAGTAGTTCCCTTACAGCGAACACTGAAGCTTTCTTT. The entire variable domain, with the rest obtained from reference TRBV19 and TRBJ1-1, is as follows: DGGITQSPKYLFRKEGQNVTLSCEQNLNHDAMYWYRQDPGQGLRLIYYSQIVNDFQKGDIAEGYSVSREKKESFPLTVTSAQKNPTAFYLCASSSLTANTEAFFGQGTRLTVV.

This chain uses TRBV27 with TRBJ1-6, with 10 nucleotides matching TRBD1. This CDR3 has 15 residues. Trimming at V came to 7 bases and at J to 3 bases, leaving 3 bases not matched to a gene. Germline V gene lookup returns CDR1 MNHEY and CDR2 SMNVEV (reference sequence). The chain's CDR3 is CASTRTGGYNSPLHF. DNA for the CDR3: TGTGCCAGCACAAGGACAGGGGGCTATAATTCACCCCTCCACTTT.

This clonotype was seen at least ten times. The V gene is TRBV6-1, the J gene TRBJ1-1; a possible D gene is TRBD1 (5 bases). CDR1 and CDR2 from the germline V gene are MNHNS and SASEGT. The length of the CDR3 is 13 residues. The ends were cut back, 6 bases at V and 5 bases at J, with 13 bases in the middle. CDR3 amino acids: CASRPQGNTEAFF. The CDR3 nucleotides are TGTGCCAGCAGACCTCAGGGAAATACTGAAGCTTTCTTT.

This clonotype occurred once. At one boundary the junction diverges from the germline segment, which might be a read error. For the CDR3, the DNA is TGCTGTGCTAGAGATAGGGAGGCGGGACAGGGGGCAGTCTACGAGCAGTACTTC. It translates to CCARDREAGQGAVYEQYF. V and J are TRBV20-1 and TRBJ2-7; 12 bases map to TRBD1. The length of the CDR3 is 18 residues. From germline, CDR1 is DFQATT and CDR2 SNEGSKA (reference sequence).

The chain has TRBV5-1 and TRBJ1-2; no reliable D call. Per germline, CDR1 SGHRS and CDR2 YFSETQ. Trimming cost V 0 bases and J 0 bases, with 9 bases left between them. This CDR3 comprises 15 residues. Here the CDR3 DNA reads TGCGCCAGCAGCTTGGACGGGCAAACTAACTATGGCTACACCTTC. Translation: CASSLDGQTNYGYTF.

This clonotype was seen repeatedly, ten times or more. V usage is TRBV28 and J usage is TRBJ1-1, with 7 bases identical to TRBD1. This CDR3 is 12 amino acids long. V lost 7 bases to trimming and J lost 11 bases; unmatched junction nucleotides: 10. From germline, CDR1 is MDHEN and CDR2 SYDVKM. As DNA, the CDR3 is TGTGCCAGCACCCAATCCGGGACAGAGGCTTTCTTT. Its translation is CASTQSGTEAFF.

With regard to this clonotype: The junction does not match germline at one end; this may be a read error. The chain carries TRBV20-1 and TRBJ2-1; D remains unclear. Germline-derived CDR1 and CDR2 are DFQATT and SNEGSKA (reference sequence). CDR3 length: 16 amino acids. The CDR3 is CCARDRSKSSYNEQFF. DNA for the CDR3: TGCTGTGCTAGAGATCGGTCTAAGAGCTCCTACAATGAGCAGTTCTTC.

This clonotype was recorded at least ten times. The V and J genes are TRBV5-1 and TRBJ1-2, with D perhaps matching TRBD1 (5 bases). CDR1 and CDR2 (germline): SGHRS, YFSETQ. Trimming stripped 1 base from V and 4 bases from J, with 11 bases between. This CDR3 is built from 14 residues. The CDR3 spells CASSLYGDVYGYTF. CDR3 DNA: TGCGCCAGCAGCTTGTACGGGGACGTCTATGGCTACACCTTC.

This clonotype was detected ten times or more. Here the CDR3 DNA reads TGTGCCACCAGCAGATTTTTCGAGGGGACAGGGTTAGACGAGCAGTACTTC. Protein sequence: CATSRFFEGTGLDEQYF. V and J are TRBV15 and TRBJ2-7, with 9 bases aligning to TRBD1. In germline, CDR1 is LNHNV, CDR2 YYDKDF (reference sequence). CDR3 size: 17 residues. V shed 2 bases and J 5 bases; nucleotides not matched to a gene: 13.

The chain combines TRBV7-9 with TRBJ1-5; 7 bases align to TRBD1. Germline loops: CDR1 SEHNR, CDR2 FQNEAQ (reference sequence). The CDR3 is made up of 14 amino acids. The V segment lost 5 bases and the J segment 5 bases; nucleotides outside the gene matches: 6. CDR3 in amino acids: CASSDDRVYQPQHF. Here the CDR3 DNA reads TGTGCCAGCAGCGACGACAGGGTTTATCAGCCCCAGCATTTT.

This clonotype has a count of ten or more. The chain links TRBV20-1 to TRBJ1-1; D is unresolved. Per the germline V gene, CDR1 is DFQATT and CDR2 is SNEGSKA (reference sequence). Trimming removed 0 bases from V and 0 bases from J, with 14 bases in between. The CDR3 has 16 residues. CDR3 DNA: TGCAGTGCTAGAGATTCGGCGGAGGAATTGAACACTGAAGCTTTCTTT. Residues: CSARDSAEELNTEAFF.

The table lists this clonotype with many counts. The V and J genes are TRBV7-8 and TRBJ2-1, with D possibly matching TRBD1 (5 bases). The V end was cut by 5 bases, the J end by 4 bases, with 15 bases between. From germline, CDR1 is SGHVS and CDR2 FQNEAQ. This CDR3 contains 15 residues. The CDR3 is CASSPPGPGYNEQFF. The CDR3 DNA sequence: TGTGCCAGCAGCCCCCCTGGGCCAGGGTACAATGAGCAGTTCTTC.

This clonotype has just a few counts. This chain links TRBV7-9 with TRBJ2-1; tentatively, D is TRBD1 (5 bases). Looked up from germline, CDR1 is SEHNR and CDR2 is FQNEAQ (reference sequence). The CDR3 is made up of 16 amino acids. V was shortened by 1 base and J by 4 bases, with 14 bases between the two germline ends. CDR3 in amino acids: CASSLGAPQGYNEQFF. CDR3 bases: TGTGCCAGCAGCTTAGGGGCACCTCAGGGTTACAATGAGCAGTTCTTC.

The chain uses TRBV5-1 and TRBJ2-6, with a possible D match to TRBD2 (6 bases). The CDR3 extends over 16 amino acids. Trimming left V 2 bases short and J 4 bases short, with 13 bases between. Germline V CDR1 and CDR2: SGHRS, YFSETQ. CDR3 protein: CASSFLTGEGANVLTF. The CDR3 DNA is TGCGCCAGCAGCTTCCTAACGGGGGAAGGGGCCAACGTCCTGACTTTC.

This clonotype was detected ten times or more. The chain combines TRBV20-1 with TRBJ2-5; D gene unclear. Germline lookup yields CDR1 DFQATT and CDR2 SNEGSKA (reference sequence). V lost 1 base to trimming and J lost 5 bases, with 23 bases between them. CDR3 length: 17 amino acids. The CDR3 region has the DNA TGCAGTGCTAGAGTTGGGCATCCGGATCTTGGTAGGGAGACCCAGTACTTC. This translates into CSARVGHPDLGRETQYF.